This is a list of T cell receptor beta chains from one sample in a study of T cell responses to AZD1222 COVID-19 vaccine. Profiling relied on immunoSEQ multiplex PCR, and the TCRdb table lists in-frame clones only, not all of them. The sample lists about 21,000 clones, approximately 80% occurring once. This specimen was peripheral blood, taken on day 0 of AZD1222 vaccination. These TCRs come from an adult in good health. CDR3s include the opening cysteine and the closing phenylalanine or tryptophan. The D gene is left open where the match is weak. Only some rows state a clone size, as once, few, many or a class for expanded clones.

d_call	j_call	v_call	clone_size	cdr3_nt	cdr3_aa
TRBD1	TRBJ1-2	TRBV6-1	-	TGTGCCAGCAGTGACAGGACAGGGGGCTATGGCTACACCTTC	CASSDRTGGYGYTF
-	TRBJ1-1	TRBV29-1	-	TGCAGCGTTCCGGACGGAAAGATGAACACTGAAGCTTTCTTT	CSVPDGKMNTEAFF
-	TRBJ2-1	TRBV6-2/TRBV6-3	-	TGTGCCAGCAGTTACCGAGGGGGACCCTGGAATGAGCAGTTCTTC	CASSYRGGPWNEQFF
-	TRBJ2-6	TRBV3-1/TRBV3-2	-	TGTGCCAGCAACCTCATGTCAGGGGACGGGGCCAACGTCCTGACTTTC	CASNLMSGDGANVLTF
-	TRBJ1-3	TRBV5-3	-	TGTGCCAGAGGAATGATGGGCCCCTCTGGAAACACCATATATTTT	CARGMMGPSGNTIYF
-	TRBJ1-3	TRBV28	-	TGTGCCAGCAGTTTAGGAACGGAAAGCTCTGGAAACACCATATATTTT	CASSLGTESSGNTIYF
TRBD1	TRBJ1-1	TRBV9	few	TGTGCCAGCAGCGACCAGACAGGGGCTTCGACTGAAGCTTTCTTT	CASSDQTGASTEAFF
-	TRBJ1-4	TRBV2	-	TGTGCCAGCACGGAACAGGGCCCATCCATTGGTGAAAAACTGTTTTTT	CASTEQGPSIGEKLFF
-	TRBJ2-5	TRBV28	-	TGTGCCAGCAGTTCCCTGGTAGCCCCCCAAGAGACCCAGTACTTC	CASSSLVAPQETQYF
-	TRBJ1-6	TRBV27	-	TGTGCCAGCAGTCCCGCCGGGGGGGGAAATTCACCCCTCCACTTT	CASSPAGGGNSPLHF
-	TRBJ2-7	TRBV9	-	TGTGCCAGCAGCGCTGTAGGGGAAGATTACGAGCAGTACTTC	CASSAVGEDYEQYF
-	TRBJ1-1	TRBV18	-	TGTGCCAGCTCACCAGACCGAAAGGTGAACACTGAAGCTTTCTTT	CASSPDRKVNTEAFF
-	TRBJ2-7	TRBV3-1/TRBV3-2	-	TGTGCCAGCAGCCAATTTACCTTGGGCGAGCAGTACTTC	CASSQFTLGEQYF
-	TRBJ2-1	TRBV5-8	-	TGTGCCAGCAGCGCCAGGGGGCGGGGGGGGGAGCAGTTCTTC	CASSARGRGGEQFF
-	TRBJ1-2	TRBV21-1	few	TGTGCCAGCAGCAAAGCGGGACACGGAGGCTACACCTTC	CASSKAGHGGYTF
-	TRBJ2-6	TRBV19	-	TGTGCCAGCGGACCGGACCGCCTCTCTGGGGCCAACGTCCTGACTTTC	CASGPDRLSGANVLTF
TRBD1	TRBJ1-1	TRBV2	-	TGTGCCAGCTACCGACAGGGGACCACTGAAGCTTTCTTT	CASYRQGTTEAFF
-	TRBJ2-3	TRBV27	-	TGTGCCAGCATAGGACTCCTCACAGATACGCAGTATTTT	CASIGLLTDTQYF
-	TRBJ2-7	TRBV15	-	TGTGCCACCAGCAGTGACCGTACCTACGAGCAGTACTTC	CATSSDRTYEQYF
-	TRBJ1-3	TRBV3-1/TRBV3-2	-	TGTGCCAGCAGCCAAGAATACGTCCTTTTAAGCTCTGGAAACACCATATATTTT	CASSQEYVLLSSGNTIYF
-	TRBJ1-2	TRBV6-2/TRBV6-3	once	TGTGCCAGCAGCGACGGAGGCGGGACACGACGATATGGCTACACCTTC	CASSDGGGTRRYGYTF
TRBD1	TRBJ1-6	TRBV25-1	few	TGTGCCAGCAGGCCAACAGGGGAACCCCTCCACTTT	CASRPTGEPLHF
TRBD1	TRBJ1-4	TRBV27	-	TGTGCCAGCAGTTTCCGACCTGGGACAGGCGGGGAAAAACTGTTTTTT	CASSFRPGTGGEKLFF
TRBD1	TRBJ2-6	TRBV6-1	-	TGTGCCAGCAGTGGCCGGGACAGGGCCTCTGGGGCCAACGTCCTGACTTTC	CASSGRDRASGANVLTF
-	TRBJ2-6	TRBV18	-	TGTGCCAGCTCTAACCCTCTTCAGGTTCTAGGGGGCAACGTCCTGACTTTC	CASSNPLQVLGGNVLTF
-	TRBJ1-5	TRBV9	-	TGTGCCAGCAGCGAGCCCCGGGGAGGGGCAGTGTTAGGTCAGCCCCAGCATTTT	CASSEPRGGAVLGQPQHF
-	TRBJ2-3	TRBV27	once	TGTGCCAGCAGTTTTTACAGCACAGATACGCAGTATTTT	CASSFYSTDTQYF
-	TRBJ1-6	TRBV3-1/TRBV3-2	-	TGTGCCAGCAGCCTTACCCGAGGGGCACCCCTCCACTTT	CASSLTRGAPLHF
TRBD1	TRBJ2-3	TRBV30	-	TGTGCCTGGAGTGTAATACAATCAGGGGGCTTAACAGATACGCAGTATTTT	CAWSVIQSGGLTDTQYF
TRBD2	TRBJ2-1	TRBV6-2/TRBV6-3	few	TGTGCCAGCAGCACCCTCGGACTAGCGGAGAATGAGCAGTTCTTC	CASSTLGLAENEQFF
-	TRBJ2-1	TRBV5-6	-	TGTGCCAGCAGCTTGTTTGGCGGGGATGTCGATGAGCAGTTCTTC	CASSLFGGDVDEQFF
-	TRBJ2-7	TRBV5-4	once	TGTGCCAGCAGCTTGGAGGGCGGGGACGCCTACGAGCAGTACTTC	CASSLEGGDAYEQYF
-	TRBJ2-6	TRBV5-5	-	TGTGCCAGCAGGCGTGGTTCTGTGGCCAACGTCCTGACTTTC	CASRRGSVANVLTF
-	TRBJ2-6	TRBV6-1	-	TGTGCCAGCAGTGACGACTCTGGGGCCAACGTCCTGACTTTC	CASSDDSGANVLTF
-	TRBJ1-5	TRBV6-2/TRBV6-3	few	TGTGCCAGCAGTTTCGGGCTCCATCAGCCCCAGCATTTT	CASSFGLHQPQHF
TRBD2	TRBJ2-2	TRBV5-1	-	TGCGCCAGCAGCTTGTTGGGACTAGCTTTAGGGGGGCTGTTTTTT	CASSLLGLALGGLFF
-	TRBJ2-1	TRBV7-2	-	TGTGCCAGCAGCTTAAGGGCGGGGAGTCGGAATGAGCAGTTCTTC	CASSLRAGSRNEQFF
-	TRBJ1-4	TRBV7-2	-	TGTGCCAGCAGCCCCGGTTGGAGTTATGCAACTAATGAAAAACTGTTTTTT	CASSPGWSYATNEKLFF
TRBD1	TRBJ2-5	TRBV5-8	-	TGTGCCAGCAGCCCGGGGACAGGGGGATCGAAGACCCAGTACTTC	CASSPGTGGSKTQYF
TRBD1	TRBJ1-2	TRBV29-1	-	TGCAGCGTGGACAGGGGGAATGGCTACACCTTC	CSVDRGNGYTF
-	TRBJ2-3	TRBV9	few	TGTGCCAGCAGCGTAGATGTCGGGACCCCGAACGCAGATACGCAGTATTTT	CASSVDVGTPNADTQYF
-	TRBJ2-7	TRBV18	-	TGTGCCAGCTCACCGAGACAGACCCTATCCTACGAGCAGTACTTC	CASSPRQTLSYEQYF
-	TRBJ1-3	TRBV5-1	-	TGCGCCAGCAGCGCGGGACTGGGTGATGGAAACACCATATATTTT	CASSAGLGDGNTIYF
TRBD1	TRBJ1-1	TRBV5-6	-	TGTGCCAGCAGCTCCTGGACAGGGCTGGGCACTGAAGCTTTCTTT	CASSSWTGLGTEAFF
-	TRBJ2-7	TRBV3-1/TRBV3-2	-	TGTGCCAGCAGCCAATCCCTATCCAGGGAATCCTACGAGCAGTACTTC	CASSQSLSRESYEQYF
TRBD2	TRBJ2-7	TRBV28	-	TGTGCCAGCAGTTTATTCCTAGCGGCCTCCTACGAGCAGTACTTC	CASSLFLAASYEQYF
-	TRBJ1-5	TRBV6-4	-	TGTGCCAGCACGTCACAGGGCAATCAGCCCCAGCATTTT	CASTSQGNQPQHF
TRBD1	TRBJ2-5	TRBV19	few	TGTGCCAGTAGTCCCCTCGGGACAGGGATAGAGACCCAGTACTTC	CASSPLGTGIETQYF
-	TRBJ2-2	TRBV10-1	-	TGCGCCAGCAGTGGGGGCGGGGAGCTGTTTTTT	CASSGGGELFF
TRBD2	TRBJ2-3	TRBV5-8	-	TGTGCCAGCAGCTTAGCGGGGGGGCTGTCAGATACGCAGTATTTT	CASSLAGGLSDTQYF
-	TRBJ2-7	TRBV2	-	TGTGCCAGCAGAGTAGACGGATTCACCTACGAGCAGTACTTC	CASRVDGFTYEQYF